This note documents a single TCR beta chain sequence. In the authors' methods: Amplification of reference gene primers was used by the study to estimate nucleated cell counts. Here immunoSEQ multiplex PCR was the method, and the copy in TCRdb shows in-frame clones only, minus some. The V and J calls and clone size come from that table; D and trimming were worked out from the DNA. This table holds 42,000 or so clones, roughly 84% found once. These data are taken from a study of blood T cell repertoires in COVID-19. Overall study: The United States, Italy and Spain provided the acute and convalescent COVID-19 samples. In each case, the material was cDNA or gDNA derived from T cells, B-cell-depleted T cells, or PBMCs.

CDR3 length: 18 amino acids. The chain joins TRBV21-1 to TRBJ2-7; the table assigns TRBD2, which was not confirmed against the DNA. TRBV21-1 is a documented pseudogene. The sequenced sample was peripheral blood. The source is a human donor in a cohort sampled during active COVID-19. CDR3 bases: TGTGCCAGCAGCAAAGACGGGTTTGAGGGTAGGGCTCCCTACGAGCAGTACTTC. It specifies CASSKDGFEGRAPYEQYF.